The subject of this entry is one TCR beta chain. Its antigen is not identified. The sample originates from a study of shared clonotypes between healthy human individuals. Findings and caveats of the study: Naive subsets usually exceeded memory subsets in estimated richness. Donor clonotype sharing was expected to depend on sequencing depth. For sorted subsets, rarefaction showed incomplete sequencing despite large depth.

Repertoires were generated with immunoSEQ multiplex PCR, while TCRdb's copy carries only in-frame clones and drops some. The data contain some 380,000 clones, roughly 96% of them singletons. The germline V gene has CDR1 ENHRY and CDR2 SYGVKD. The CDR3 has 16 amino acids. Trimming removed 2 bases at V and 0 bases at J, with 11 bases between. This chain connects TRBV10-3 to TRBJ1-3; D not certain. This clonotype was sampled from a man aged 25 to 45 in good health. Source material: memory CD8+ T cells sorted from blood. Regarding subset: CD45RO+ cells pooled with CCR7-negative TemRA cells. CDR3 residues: CAISEGYVSSGNTIYF. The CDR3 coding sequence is TGTGCCATCAGTGAGGGGTATGTGAGCTCTGGAAACACCATATATTTT.